This is a list of T cell receptor beta chains from one sample in a study of blood T cell repertoires in COVID-19. TCRdb's copy holds only in-frame clones and misses some; the assay was immunoSEQ multiplex PCR. Of some 78,000 clones listed, around nine tenths are singletons. The sample consisted of peripheral blood. These receptors were collected from an elderly woman with active or convalescent COVID-19. Both conserved end residues are part of each CDR3. D genes are given only for firm matches. The size field is filled for only some rows; it gives once, few, many or a size class.

j_gene | d_gene | abundance | v_gene | CDR3aa | CDR3nt
TRBJ1-5 | NA | NA | TRBV27 | CASRHGRNSNQLQHF | TGTGCCAGCCGCCATGGGAGGAATAGCAATCAGCTCCAGCATTTT
TRBJ1-1 | NA | NA | TRBV30 | CAWSVRGTNTEAFF | TGTGCCTGGAGTGTACGGGGAACGAACACTGAAGCTTTCTTT
TRBJ2-5 | NA | NA | TRBV4-1 | CASSLDIYETQYF | TGCGCCAGCAGTCTTGACATCTACGAGACCCAGTACTTC
TRBJ2-1 | TRBD2 | NA | TRBV19 | CASNSGDPNEQFF | TGTGCCAGTAATAGCGGGGATCCCAATGAGCAGTTCTTC
TRBJ1-2 | NA | NA | TRBV10-3 | CAITGTGRGYTF | TGTGCCATCACGGGCACAGGGCGAGGCTACACCTTC
TRBJ2-1 | TRBD2 | NA | TRBV11-2 | CASSDRGGGSYNEQFF | TGTGCCAGCAGCGATCGCGGGGGGGGTTCCTACAATGAGCAGTTCTTC
TRBJ2-5 | NA | NA | TRBV5-5 | CASSSPGVGQETQYF | TGTGCCAGCAGCTCGCCGGGTGTCGGCCAAGAGACCCAGTACTTC
TRBJ1-6 | NA | NA | TRBV7-8 | CASSLGGEAPLHF | TGTGCCAGCAGCTTAGGAGGAGAGGCACCCCTCCACTTT
TRBJ1-6 | TRBD1 | NA | TRBV28 | CASSPGQPYNSPLHF | TGTGCCAGCAGTCCGGGACAGCCGTATAATTCACCCCTCCACTTT
TRBJ2-3 | NA | NA | TRBV29-1 | CSAVRQAASGDTQYF | TGCAGCGCGGTCCGACAGGCGGCTAGCGGAGATACGCAGTATTTT
TRBJ2-5 | TRBD2 | NA | TRBV6-2/TRBV6-3 | CASSYPGGRTQYF | TGTGCCAGCAGTTACCCGGGGGGTAGGACCCAGTACTTC
TRBJ1-2 | NA | NA | TRBV12-2 | CASRGTGDGDYGYTF | TGTGCAAGTCGCGGCACAGGGGACGGTGACTATGGCTACACCTTC
TRBJ2-5 | NA | few | TRBV20-1 | CSASQGETQYF | TGCAGTGCCAGCCAGGGAGAGACCCAGTACTTC
TRBJ1-2 | NA | NA | TRBV25-1 | CASSREFLADGTSYGYTF | TGTGCCAGCTCGAGAGAGTTCCTCGCCGACGGGACATCCTATGGCTACACCTTC
TRBJ1-2 | TRBD1 | NA | TRBV29-1 | CSVEEGLGTGDYGYTF | TGCAGCGTTGAAGAGGGCCTCGGGACAGGGGACTATGGCTACACCTTC
TRBJ2-1 | NA | NA | TRBV11-2 | CASSSRRVGGYNEQFF | TGTGCCAGCAGCTCCAGGAGGGTGGGTGGCTACAATGAGCAGTTCTTC